What follows describes a single T cell receptor (beta chain). Ophthalmopathy in the patients scored at least 3 on Clinical Activity Score and at least 4 on NOSPECS grade, lasting under 3 months. The data originate from a study of T cells in Graves' hyperthyroidism and ophthalmopathy. The CDR3 runs to 15 residues. The germline gives CDR1 LNHDA, CDR2 SQIVND (reference sequence). V was pared by 7 bases and J by 9 bases, with 22 bases between. Amplification yielded TCR beta CDR3 regions, with RNA transcripts as the source. When the TCR CDR3 underwent first-round RT-PCR, the HTBI primer set was used. In TCRdb, the multiplex PCR reads were re-called with MiXCR into one record per CDR3 protein. The sample contains 600,000 or so distinct CDR3 sequences, around 14% of which appear only once.

Sequenced material: blood. This TCR derives from a woman between 18 and 29 years old with Graves' ophthalmopathy. This chain joins TRBV19 and TRBJ1-5, with D possibly being TRBD1 (5 bases). Here the CDR3 DNA reads TGTGCCAGTACTCCCACGGTCGGGGCCCTCGGGCCCCAGCATTTT. Protein: CASTPTVGALGPQHF.